This T cell receptor beta chain comes out of a study of CD8+ T cells in alopecia areata. Study-wide results and caveats: In scalp samples, resident alphabeta T cells of normal skin are also sequenced. Elevated clonality characterized lesional scalp relative to normal scalp, particularly in alopecia totalis/universalis.

A word on this clone: What it binds is unknown. The sample contains more than one DNA sequence encoding this CDR3.

Extracted from the samples, RNA was reverse transcribed into cDNA to serve as the sequencing template. Profiling relied on immunoSEQ multiplex PCR, and the TCRdb table lists in-frame clones only, not all of them. This sample has 120,000 or so clones, with 47% found just once. Collection of lesional scalp punch biopsies and peripheral blood was performed in alopecia areata patients. The sequence was collected from a human donor with alopecia areata. Sequencing was carried out using NKG2D-low CD8+ T cells sorted from blood.

CDR3 sequence: CASSELAGADTQYF. In DNA form, the CDR3 reads TGTGCCAGCAGTGAACTAGCGGGGGCAGATACGCAGTATTTT. The chain uses TRBV6-1 and TRBJ2-3, with 10 bases fitting TRBD2. This CDR3 contains 14 residues. Trimming removed 2 bases from V and 4 bases from J; junction bases left unmatched: 0. The germline V gene encodes CDR1 MNHNS and CDR2 SASEGT.